This T cell receptor beta chain was documented in a study of CD4 T cells in relation to SARS-CoV-2 and coronaviruses. Study-level results: In around 60% of donors, memory CD4+ clonotypes crossrecognized SARS-CoV-2 and at least one common cold coronavirus spike. No donor gave both pre-pandemic and post-infection samples.

Libraries were prepared by immunoSEQ multiplex PCR; TCRdb keeps only in-frame clonotypes and omits some of them. The sample has 30,000 to 45,000 clones, roughly 90% seen once. For this clone: Its antigen is unidentified.

Input material: memory CD4+ T cells from PBMCs. The sequence was obtained from an adult with COVID-19.

The CDR3 loop reads CASSPGSNQPQHF. CDR3 in DNA: TGTGCCAGCAGCCCCGGATCTAATCAGCCCCAGCATTTT. V and J are TRBV3-1 (or the pseudogene TRBV3-2) and TRBJ1-5; D not certain. The germline gives CDR1 LGHDT, CDR2 YNNKEL (reference sequence). This CDR3 is built from 13 residues. Trimming took off 4 bases at V and 4 bases at J, with 8 bases between the two ends.